Described below is a single T cell receptor (beta chain) sequence and its context. What it binds is unknown. This sample stems from a study of identical twins. Points from the study as a whole: Sequences that were out-of-frame, alpha and twin-shared displayed an excess of low generation probability.

Template switching created a universal primer site, and the cDNA included unique molecular identifiers. Using its own MiXCR run on the 5' RACE reads, TCRdb lists one record per CDR3 protein. The repertoire holds a few hundred thousand distinct CDR3 sequences, with 9.6% as singletons. Deletions cut 6 bases from V and 1 base from J, with 18 bases between. Per the germline V gene, CDR1 is DFQATT and CDR2 is SNEGSKA (reference sequence). The CDR3 runs to 15 residues. Healthy Caucasians provided all donations. These data also featured in a second study, about yellow fever vaccine responses in identical twins. That work adds: Convergence reportedly seemed to mark part of the twins' vaccine T cell response, with personalization marking the rest.

The sequence was obtained from a woman under 30 in good health. The chain recombines TRBV20-1 with TRBJ2-5; D remains ambiguous. Material for sequencing was PBMCs. The CDR3 here is CSAMPRTSAQETQYF. The CDR3 nucleotides are TGCAGTGCGATGCCCCGGACCTCAGCCCAAGAGACCCAGTACTTC.